Below are 3 T cell receptor beta chains sequenced from a single sample in a study of blood T cell repertoires in COVID-19. Clones were read by immunoSEQ multiplex PCR, and TCRdb kept only the in-frame ones, dropping some. The sample has fewer than 250,000 clones, 80% to 90% seen once. The sample was peripheral blood. The receptor source for this set is a middle-aged man with acute or convalescent COVID-19.

The rearrangement links TRBV7-9 to TRBJ2-1; 9 nucleotides line up with TRBD2. Trimming at V came to 4 bases and at J to 8 bases, leaving 9 bases not matched to a gene. The CDR3 covers 15 residues. In germline, CDR1 is SEHNR, CDR2 FQNEAQ (reference sequence). The CDR3 DNA reads as TGTGCCAGCAGCTGGGAAGGGACTAGCCTGCATGAGCAGTTCTTC. Protein product: CASSWEGTSLHEQFF.

This rearrangement joins TRBV27 to TRBJ2-1; possible D gene TRBD1, 5 bases. This CDR3 comprises 15 residues. V lost 0 bases and J lost 3, with 9 bases in between. CDR1 MNHEY and CDR2 SMNVEV come from the germline V gene (reference sequence). CDR3 sequence: CASSLSGAGYNEQFF. The CDR3 nucleotides read TGTGCCAGCAGTTTATCAGGGGCCGGCTACAATGAGCAGTTCTTC.

This chain joins TRBV6-5 and TRBJ2-1, with TRBD2 matching 7 bases. The V segment lost 2 bases and the J segment 8 bases; nucleotides outside the gene matches: 0. The CDR3 length is 12 residues. Germline values: CDR1 MNHEY, CDR2 SVGAGI. The CDR3 DNA is TGTGCCAGCAGTTACGGGAGGGATGAGCAGTTCTTC. It codes for CASSYGRDEQFF.